The next 10 T cell receptor beta chains were all read from a single sample in a study of cytomegalovirus exposure and HLA in healthy donors. Primers for the PCR totalled 60 Vbeta and 13 Jbeta. Here immunoSEQ multiplex PCR was the method, and the copy in TCRdb shows in-frame clones only, minus some. The data contain 120,000 or so clones, roughly 18% of them singletons. The sequenced sample was PBMCs. These receptors originate from a female donor in good health and CMV-seropositive.

This chain connects TRBV27 to TRBJ2-7, with 8 positions matching TRBD2. V shed 6 bases, J shed 1 base, and the junction held 5 bases outside the gene matches. This CDR3 has 14 residues. Germline CDR1 is MNHEY and CDR2 is SMNVEV (reference sequence). The CDR3 DNA reads as TGTGCCAGCAGGCCGGGACTAGGTTCCTACGAGCAGTACTTC. Its protein product is CASRPGLGSYEQYF.

This chain connects TRBV30 to TRBJ2-6, with D perhaps TRBD1 (5 bases). V lost 5 bases and J 4 bases, leaving 15 bases between the germline ends. The CDR3 consists of 15 residues. Germline V gene lookup returns CDR1 GTSNPN and CDR2 SVGIG (reference sequence). CDR3 protein: CAWGVSGSGANVLTF. The CDR3 coding sequence is TGTGCCTGGGGGGTGTCAGGGTCAGGGGCCAACGTCCTGACTTTC.

The chain recombines TRBV25-1 with TRBJ1-2; D is undetermined. Germline V gene data show CDR1 as MGHDK and CDR2 as SYGVNS. With 8 bases removed from V and 2 bases from J, the gap between germline ends came to 18 bases. The CDR3 consists of 15 residues. The CDR3 region has the DNA TGTGCCAGCCCCGTACAGTCAGCTCTAAACTATGGCTACACCTTC. Encoded protein: CASPVQSALNYGYTF.

This clone occurred a few times. Written as DNA, the CDR3 is TGCGCCAGCAGCCAAGAGGGGGACAGCCTGCTCTCCTACGAGCAGTACTTC. Its protein is CASSQEGDSLLSYEQYF. The rearrangement links TRBV4-1 to TRBJ2-7; TRBD1 aligns across 7 bases. The V segment lost 0 bases and the J segment 0 bases; nucleotides outside the gene matches: 8. The CDR3 loop spans 17 amino acids. Germline assignment: CDR1 MGHRA and CDR2 YSYEKL.

The V and J genes are TRBV5-1 and TRBJ2-7, with TRBD2 identical over 10 bases. Germline V gives CDR1 SGHRS, CDR2 YFSETQ. The CDR3 covers 18 residues. Unmatched junction bases numbered 15, after V lost 5 bases and J lost 1 base. The CDR3 bases are TGCGCCAGCAGTCCGGGACAGCGAATGACTAGCGGGTCCTACGAGCAGTACTTC. Protein: CASSPGQRMTSGSYEQYF.

J is TRBJ2-3 and V is TRBV25-1; TRBD2 is a possible D gene (5 bases). V was shortened by 1 base and J by 0 bases, with 11 bases between the two germline ends. CDR3 length: 16 amino acids. CDR1 MGHDK and CDR2 SYGVNS come from the germline V gene. CDR3 protein: CASSESRGPSTDTQYF. CDR3 sequence (DNA): TGTGCCAGCAGTGAATCCCGGGGTCCTAGCACAGATACGCAGTATTTT.

The J gene is TRBJ1-4, the V gene TRBV5-1; 9 positions match TRBD1. This CDR3 is built from 16 residues. The V gene's germline CDR1 is SGHRS and CDR2 YFSETQ. The junction had 12 bases not matched to a gene; V was cut back by 4 bases and J by 8 bases. CDR3 region: CASSRLDGQGWEKLFF. The CDR3 nucleotides read TGCGCCAGCAGCAGACTCGATGGACAGGGGTGGGAAAAACTGTTTTTT.

The table lists this clone with a few counts. The gene calls are TRBV5-1 and TRBJ2-5; 14 bases are a match to TRBD2. The V gene's germline CDR1 is SGHRS and CDR2 YFSETQ. Losses at the gene ends were 7 bases for V and 1 base for J; bases not matched to a gene: 9. The CDR3 spans 17 residues. CDR3 region: CASRGLAGGLSQETQYF. CDR3 nucleotides: TGCGCCAGCCGAGGACTAGCGGGGGGCCTGAGCCAAGAGACCCAGTACTTC.

This clone was counted a few times. The chain combines TRBV13 with TRBJ2-7, with 9 nucleotides matching TRBD2. J was trimmed by 3 bases and V by 1 base; bases with no gene match: 4. Germline-derived CDR1 and CDR2 are PRHDT and FYEKMQ (reference sequence). This CDR3 is built from 15 residues. The CDR3 loop is CASSLEASGNYEQYF. Written as DNA, the CDR3 is TGTGCCAGCAGCTTAGAGGCTAGCGGGAACTACGAGCAGTACTTC.

The J gene is TRBJ2-4, the V gene TRBV19, with 14 bases that match TRBD2. With V trimmed by 5 bases and J by 0 bases, 12 bases remained unmatched. Germline CDR1 reads LNHDA; CDR2 reads SQIVND (reference sequence). CDR3 length equals 20 residues. The CDR3 sequence is CASSRTGGLAGEVAKNIQYF. The CDR3 bases are TGTGCCAGTAGTCGCACAGGGGGACTAGCGGGGGAGGTAGCCAAAAACATTCAGTACTTC.